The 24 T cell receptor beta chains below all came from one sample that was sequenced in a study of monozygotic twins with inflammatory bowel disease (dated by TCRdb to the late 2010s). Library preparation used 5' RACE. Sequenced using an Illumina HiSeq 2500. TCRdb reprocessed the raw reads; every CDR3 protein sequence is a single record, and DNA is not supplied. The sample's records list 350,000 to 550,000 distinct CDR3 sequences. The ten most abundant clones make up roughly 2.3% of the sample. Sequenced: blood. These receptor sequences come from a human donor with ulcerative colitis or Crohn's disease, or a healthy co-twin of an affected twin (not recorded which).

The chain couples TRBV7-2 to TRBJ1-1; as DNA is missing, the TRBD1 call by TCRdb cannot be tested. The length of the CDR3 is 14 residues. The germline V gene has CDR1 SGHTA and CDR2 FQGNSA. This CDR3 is CASSQDSVLSEAFF.

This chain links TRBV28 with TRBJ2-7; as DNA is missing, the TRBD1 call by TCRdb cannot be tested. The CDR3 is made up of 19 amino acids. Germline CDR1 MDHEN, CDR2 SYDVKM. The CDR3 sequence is CASSPYPYTARQGFYEQYF.

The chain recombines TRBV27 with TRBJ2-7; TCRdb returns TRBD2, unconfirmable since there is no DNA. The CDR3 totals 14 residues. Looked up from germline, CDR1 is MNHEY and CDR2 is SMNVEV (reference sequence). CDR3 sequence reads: CASSLRGLSYEQYF.

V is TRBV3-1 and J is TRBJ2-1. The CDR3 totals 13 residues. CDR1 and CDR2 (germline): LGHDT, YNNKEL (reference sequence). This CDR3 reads CASSQEEFDEQFF.

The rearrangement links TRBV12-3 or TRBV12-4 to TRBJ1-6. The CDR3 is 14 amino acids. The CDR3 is CASSFSAGRLPLHF.

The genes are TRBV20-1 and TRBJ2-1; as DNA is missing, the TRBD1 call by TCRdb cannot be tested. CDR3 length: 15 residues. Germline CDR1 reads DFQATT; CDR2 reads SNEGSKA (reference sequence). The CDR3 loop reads CSARTGTVIYNEQFF.

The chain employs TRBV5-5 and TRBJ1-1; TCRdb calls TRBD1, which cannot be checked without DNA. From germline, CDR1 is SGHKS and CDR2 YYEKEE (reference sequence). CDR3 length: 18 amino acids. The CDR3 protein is CASSLSSGQGPRNTEAFF.

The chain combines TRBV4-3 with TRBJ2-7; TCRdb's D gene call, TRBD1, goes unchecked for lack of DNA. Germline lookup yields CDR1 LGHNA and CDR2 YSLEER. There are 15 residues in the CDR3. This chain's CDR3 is CASSQGPGQGGEQYF.

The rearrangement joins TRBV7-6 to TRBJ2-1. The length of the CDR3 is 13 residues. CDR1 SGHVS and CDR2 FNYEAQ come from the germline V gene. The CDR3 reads CASSLDRQREQFF.

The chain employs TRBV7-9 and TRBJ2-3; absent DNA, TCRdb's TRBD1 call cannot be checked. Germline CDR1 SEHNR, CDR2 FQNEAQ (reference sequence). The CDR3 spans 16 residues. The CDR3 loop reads CASSLWTGGVSDTQYF. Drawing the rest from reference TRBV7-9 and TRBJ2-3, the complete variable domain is DTGVSQNPRHKITKRGQNVTFRCDPISEHNRLYWYRQTLGQGPEFLTYFQNEAQLEKSRLLSDRFSAERPKGSFSTLEIQRTEQGDSAMYLCASSLWTGGVSDTQYFGPGTRLTVL.

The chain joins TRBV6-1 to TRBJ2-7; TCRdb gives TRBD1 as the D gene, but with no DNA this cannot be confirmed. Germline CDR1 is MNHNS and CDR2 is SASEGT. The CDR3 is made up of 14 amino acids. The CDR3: CASRPGTGAYEQYF.

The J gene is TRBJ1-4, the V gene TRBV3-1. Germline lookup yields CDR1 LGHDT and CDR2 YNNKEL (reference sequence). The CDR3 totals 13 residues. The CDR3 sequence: CASSRRSDEKLFF.

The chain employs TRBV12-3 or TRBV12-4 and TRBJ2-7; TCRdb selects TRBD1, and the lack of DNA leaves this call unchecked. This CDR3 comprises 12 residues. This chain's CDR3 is CASTPDRGEQYF.

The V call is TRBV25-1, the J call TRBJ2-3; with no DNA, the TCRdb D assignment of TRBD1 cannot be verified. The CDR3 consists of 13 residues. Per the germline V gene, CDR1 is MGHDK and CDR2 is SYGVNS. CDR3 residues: CASSGPVTDTQYF. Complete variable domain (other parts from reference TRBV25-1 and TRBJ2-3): EADIYQTPRYLVIGTGKKITLECSQTMGHDKMYWYQQDPGMELHLIHYSYGVNSTEKGDLSSESTVSRIRTEHFPLTLESARPSHTSQYLCASSGPVTDTQYFGPGTRLTVL.

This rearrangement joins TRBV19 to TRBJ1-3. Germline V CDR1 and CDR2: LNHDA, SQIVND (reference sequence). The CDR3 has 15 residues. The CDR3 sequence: CASSMTANSGNTIYF.

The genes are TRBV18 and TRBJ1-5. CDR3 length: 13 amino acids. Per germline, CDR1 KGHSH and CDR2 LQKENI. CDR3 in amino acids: CASRGSGNQPQHF.

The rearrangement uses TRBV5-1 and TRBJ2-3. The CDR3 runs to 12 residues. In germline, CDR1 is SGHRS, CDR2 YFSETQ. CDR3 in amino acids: CASSLSTDTQYF.

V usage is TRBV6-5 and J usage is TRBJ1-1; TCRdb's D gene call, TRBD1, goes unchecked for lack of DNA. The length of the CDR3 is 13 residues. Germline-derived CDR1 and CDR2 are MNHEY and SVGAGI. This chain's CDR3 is CASSFGTGSEAFF.

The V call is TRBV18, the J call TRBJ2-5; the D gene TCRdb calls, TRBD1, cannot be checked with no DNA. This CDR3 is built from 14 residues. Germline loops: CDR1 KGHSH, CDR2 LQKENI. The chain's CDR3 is CASSPMGQGETQYF.

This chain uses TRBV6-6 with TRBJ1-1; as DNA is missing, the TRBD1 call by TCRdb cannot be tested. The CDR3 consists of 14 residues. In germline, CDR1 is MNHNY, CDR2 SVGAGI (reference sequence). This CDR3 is CASRTGGRNTEAFF.

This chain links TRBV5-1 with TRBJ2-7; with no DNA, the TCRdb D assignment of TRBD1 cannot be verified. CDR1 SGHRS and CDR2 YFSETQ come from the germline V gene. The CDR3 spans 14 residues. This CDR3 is CASSAGTGRHEQYF.

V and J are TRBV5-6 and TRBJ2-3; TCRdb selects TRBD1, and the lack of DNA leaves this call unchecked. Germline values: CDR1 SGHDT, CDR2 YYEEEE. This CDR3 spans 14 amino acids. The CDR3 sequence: CASNRAASTDTQYF. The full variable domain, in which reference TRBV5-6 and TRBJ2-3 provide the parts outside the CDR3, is DAGVTQSPTHLIKTRGQQVTLRCSPKSGHDTVSWYQQALGQGPQFIFQYYEEEERQRGNFPDRFSGHQFPNYSSELNVNALLLGDSALYLCASNRAASTDTQYFGPGTRLTVL.

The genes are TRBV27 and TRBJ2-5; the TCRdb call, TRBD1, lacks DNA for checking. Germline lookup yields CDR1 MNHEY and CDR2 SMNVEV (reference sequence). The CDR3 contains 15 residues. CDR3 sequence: CASSLAGGPRETQYF.

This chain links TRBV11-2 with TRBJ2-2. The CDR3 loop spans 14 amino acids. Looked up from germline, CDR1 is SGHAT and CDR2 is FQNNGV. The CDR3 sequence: CASSFAMNTGELFF.